The rows below give T cell receptor beta chains drawn from one sample of a study of blood T cells in healthy people across ages. TCRdb ran MiXCR on the 5' RACE reads and lists one entry per CDR3 protein. The sample shows approximately 880,000 distinct CDR3 sequences, approximately 49% of them seen only once. The source material was blood. All receptors derive from a man aged 25 to 40 in good health. Each CDR3 is given with its conserved first and last residue. The D gene is left open where the match is weak. Clone size, where shown, is once, few, many, or a class for clones that have expanded.

J: TRBJ2-7; D: -; size: -; V: TRBV29-1; CDR3: CSVGRAGSYEQYF; DNA: TGCAGCGTTGGGCGGGCGGGGTCCTACGAGCAGTACTTC
J: TRBJ2-3; D: TRBD2; size: -; V: TRBV6-5; CDR3: CASSYGLTSGADTQYF; DNA: TGTGCCAGCAGTTACGGCCTGACTAGCGGGGCAGATACGCAGTATTTT
J: TRBJ2-6; D: -; size: -; V: TRBV7-9; CDR3: CASSAQCSGANVLTF; DNA: TGTGCCAGCAGCGCGCAGTGCTCTGGGGCCAACGTCCTGACTTTC
J: TRBJ2-3; D: -; size: -; V: TRBV11-2; CDR3: CASSLGLHINTDTQYF; DNA: TGTGCCAGCAGCTTAGGACTCCATATTAACACAGATACGCAGTATTTT
J: TRBJ1-2; D: TRBD1; size: -; V: TRBV20-1; CDR3: CSARQETGDYGYTF; DNA: TGCAGTGCTAGACAGGAGACAGGGGACTATGGCTACACCTTC
J: TRBJ2-1; D: TRBD1; size: -; V: TRBV10-3; CDR3: CAISEKGQVGYNEQFF; DNA: TGTGCCATCAGTGAGAAGGGACAGGTTGGATACAATGAGCAGTTCTTC
J: TRBJ2-5; D: TRBD1; size: many; V: TRBV4-3; CDR3: CASSQATGKETQYF; DNA: TGCGCCAGCAGCCAAGCGACAGGGAAAGAGACCCAGTACTTC
J: TRBJ2-1; D: -; size: few; V: TRBV29-1; CDR3: CSVGLGGSYNEQFF; DNA: TGCAGCGTCGGCCTCGGGGGCTCCTACAATGAGCAGTTCTTC
J: TRBJ1-2; D: -; size: -; V: TRBV5-1; CDR3: CASSVAPGREAWGYTF; DNA: TGCGCCAGCAGCGTGGCACCGGGACGGGAGGCGTGGGGCTACACCTTC
J: TRBJ2-3; D: -; size: -; V: TRBV5-1; CDR3: CASSATGKTDTQYF; DNA: TGCGCCAGCAGCGCAACTGGGAAAACAGATACGCAGTATTTT
J: TRBJ2-3; D: -; size: many; V: TRBV4-3; CDR3: CASSQGGSADTQYF; DNA: TGCGCCAGCAGCCAAGGCGGCTCTGCAGATACGCAGTATTTT
J: TRBJ2-5; D: -; size: -; V: TRBV9; CDR3: CVSSVGPETQYF; DNA: TGTGTCAGCAGCGTAGGGCCGGAGACCCAGTACTTC
J: TRBJ2-5; D: -; size: -; V: TRBV7-2; CDR3: CASSPEVYQETQYF; DNA: TGTGCCAGCAGCCCAGAGGTCTACCAAGAGACCCAGTACTTC
J: TRBJ2-2; D: -; size: -; V: TRBV9; CDR3: CASSAIQGTYTGELFF; DNA: TGTGCCAGCAGCGCTATTCAGGGGACCTACACCGGGGAGCTGTTTTTT
J: TRBJ2-7; D: -; size: -; V: TRBV12-3/TRBV12-4; CDR3: CASRFHPGYEQYF; DNA: TGTGCCAGCAGATTCCACCCAGGCTACGAGCAGTACTTC